The rows below give T cell receptor beta chains drawn from one sample of a study of blood T cell repertoires in COVID-19. The method was immunoSEQ multiplex PCR; TCRdb's version includes in-frame clones alone and lacks a portion of them. The sample carries around 340,000 clones, around 85% recorded once. Sequenced sample: PBMCs or T cells enriched from blood (not recorded which). These receptors all stem from a woman in her thirties or forties with acute COVID-19. CDR3s include the opening cysteine and the closing phenylalanine or tryptophan. The D gene is left open where the match is weak. The listing skips clone size in some rows; elsewhere it reads once, few, many or a size class.

>NA|15|TRBJ1-6|NA|TRBV6-5
CASTKDSLGNSPLHF
TGTGCCAGCACCAAAGACAGTTTAGGAAATTCACCCCTCCACTTT
>TRBD1|15|TRBJ1-1|NA|TRBV5-6
CASSPETGMNTEAFF
TGTGCCAGCAGCCCAGAGACAGGGATGAACACTGAAGCTTTCTTT
>TRBD2|15|TRBJ2-3|NA|TRBV9
CASSVSGRDTDTQYF
TGTGCCAGCAGCGTCAGCGGGAGGGATACAGATACGCAGTATTTT
>NA|16|TRBJ1-1|many|TRBV19
CASSYRATGGNTEAFF
TGTGCCAGTAGTTATCGTGCGACAGGAGGGAACACTGAAGCTTTCTTT
>NA|16|TRBJ2-7|NA|TRBV5-1
CASDSPGRARYYEQYF
TGCGCCAGCGACTCCCCTGGGCGGGCCAGGTACTACGAGCAGTACTTC
>NA|15|TRBJ1-2|once|TRBV12-5
CASGPKPHGQYGYTF
TGTGCTAGTGGTCCCAAACCTCACGGACAGTATGGCTACACCTTC
>NA|16|TRBJ2-3|NA|TRBV9
CASSVGLAVSTDTQYF
TGTGCCAGCAGCGTAGGATTAGCGGTTAGCACAGATACGCAGTATTTT
>NA|15|TRBJ1-1|NA|TRBV5-1
CASSPTGTRNTEAFF
TGCGCCAGCAGCCCCACAGGGACACGGAACACTGAAGCTTTCTTT
>TRBD1|13|TRBJ2-7|NA|TRBV6-2/TRBV6-3
CASSRDSQYEQYF
TGTGCCAGCAGCAGGGACAGCCAGTACGAGCAGTACTTC
>TRBD2|18|TRBJ2-7|few|TRBV28
CASSFVSSGPRSVGEQYF
TGTGCCAGCAGTTTTGTGTCTAGCGGTCCCCGTTCGGTGGGCGAGCAGTACTTC
>NA|17|TRBJ2-7|NA|TRBV7-9
CASSLALRDKHSYEQYF
TGTGCCAGCAGCTTAGCTCTCCGGGACAAACACTCCTACGAGCAGTACTTC
>NA|15|TRBJ2-7|NA|TRBV6-5
CASRLHRESSYEQYF
TGTGCCAGCAGACTCCATAGAGAAAGCTCCTACGAGCAGTACTTC
>NA|13|TRBJ2-3|NA|TRBV29-1
CSGNVGARDTQYF
TGCAGCGGTAATGTGGGGGCGAGAGATACGCAGTATTTT
>TRBD1|13|TRBJ1-5|NA|TRBV11-2
CASTQGAGQPQHF
TGTGCCAGCACTCAGGGGGCCGGTCAGCCCCAGCATTTT
>NA|17|TRBJ1-4|NA|TRBV4-2
CASSQANEAGFLEKLFF
TGTGCCAGCAGCCAAGCGAATGAGGCAGGGTTTTTGGAAAAACTGTTTTTT
>NA|13|TRBJ1-2|NA|TRBV5-6
CASSLAHGYGYTF
TGTGCCAGCAGCTTGGCCCACGGCTATGGCTACACCTTC
>TRBD1|13|TRBJ2-7|few|TRBV10-3
CAADGTGGYEQYF
TGTGCCGCCGATGGGACAGGGGGCTACGAGCAGTACTTC
>TRBD1|17|TRBJ2-2|NA|TRBV7-2
CASSLAVGQGGTGELFF
TGTGCCAGCAGCTTAGCGGTGGGACAGGGAGGGACCGGGGAGCTGTTTTTT
>NA|14|TRBJ1-6|NA|TRBV28
CASTMGRGSSPLHF
TGTGCCAGCACCATGGGGAGGGGGAGTTCACCCCTCCACTTT
>NA|13|TRBJ2-1|NA|TRBV19
CASRTPGALTQFF
TGTGCCAGTAGAACTCCGGGAGCCCTGACGCAGTTCTTC
>TRBD2|16|TRBJ2-2|NA|TRBV18
CASSPLAGAYTGELFF
TGTGCCAGCTCACCGTTAGCGGGGGCCTACACCGGGGAGCTGTTTTTT
>TRBD2|16|TRBJ2-7|NA|TRBV27
CASSLLGTSGSYEQYF
TGTGCCAGCAGTTTACTTGGGACTAGCGGGTCCTACGAGCAGTACTTC
>NA|14|TRBJ1-1|once|TRBV18
CASSPAGWNTEAFF
TGTGCCAGCTCACCGGCGGGATGGAACACTGAAGCTTTCTTT
>NA|13|TRBJ1-1|once|TRBV4-2
CASSQVRGTKAFF
TGTGCCAGCAGCCAAGTAAGGGGTACCAAGGCTTTCTTT
>TRBD1|15|TRBJ1-6|NA|TRBV5-1
CASSLIGQDNSPLHF
TGCGCCAGCAGCTTGATCGGACAGGATAATTCACCCCTCCACTTT
>TRBD1|15|TRBJ2-7|NA|TRBV28
CASSSPGQATYEQYF
TGTGCCAGCAGTAGCCCCGGACAGGCTACCTACGAGCAGTACTTC
>NA|14|TRBJ2-7|few|TRBV21-1
CASSKQGSSYEQYF
TGTGCCAGCAGCAAACAGGGGAGCTCCTACGAGCAGTACTTC
>NA|15|TRBJ1-3|NA|TRBV2
CASSGPGASGNTIYF
TGTGCCAGCAGTGGTCCAGGGGCCTCTGGAAACACCATATATTTT
>NA|15|TRBJ2-7|NA|TRBV7-2
CASTPLGGNSYEQYF
TGTGCCAGCACTCCCCTCGGCGGGAATAGCTACGAGCAGTACTTC
>TRBD1|15|TRBJ2-7|NA|TRBV28
CASSSPQGVFDEQYF
TGTGCCAGCAGCTCCCCCCAGGGGGTGTTCGACGAGCAGTACTTC
>NA|13|TRBJ1-5|few|TRBV6-5
CASSYGRNQPQHF
TGTGCCAGCAGTTACGGTCGGAATCAGCCCCAGCATTTT
>NA|16|TRBJ2-1|NA|TRBV6-2/TRBV6-3
CASSYWLPVSGNEQFF
TGTGCCAGCAGTTATTGGCTACCAGTATCGGGCAATGAGCAGTTCTTC
>NA|13|TRBJ1-1|once|TRBV20-1
CSASIQPNTEAFF
TGCAGTGCTAGTATACAACCGAACACTGAAGCTTTCTTT
>NA|13|TRBJ1-2|NA|TRBV10-3
CAISEYPGFGYTF
TGTGCCATCAGTGAGTACCCAGGGTTCGGCTACACCTTC
>NA|13|TRBJ2-7|NA|TRBV10-3
CAISMNQTYEQYF
TGTGCCATCAGTATGAACCAGACATACGAGCAGTACTTC
>TRBD1|14|TRBJ2-1|NA|TRBV18
CASSVWTGTDEQFF
TGTGCCAGCTCAGTATGGACAGGGACCGATGAGCAGTTCTTC
>NA|10|TRBJ1-1|NA|TRBV20-1
CSARLEEAFF
TGCAGTGCTAGACTTGAGGAAGCTTTCTTT
>NA|13|TRBJ2-5|NA|TRBV19
CATSSRSGETQYF
TGTGCCACTTCCAGCAGGTCCGGAGAGACCCAGTACTTC
>NA|15|TRBJ2-7|NA|TRBV5-6
CASSLSSGSGWWQYF
TGTGCCAGCAGCTTGTCTTCCGGGAGTGGATGGTGGCAGTACTTC
>NA|14|TRBJ1-1|once|TRBV28
CASMEGRGTTEAFF
TGTGCCAGCATGGAAGGCAGGGGAACCACTGAAGCTTTCTTT
>TRBD1|15|TRBJ1-5|few|TRBV2
CASRGTGGFGQPQHF
TGTGCCAGCAGAGGGACAGGGGGGTTTGGTCAGCCCCAGCATTTT
>TRBD2|12|TRBJ2-7|NA|TRBV10-3
CATLGLQYEQYF
TGTGCCACCTTGGGACTACAATACGAGCAGTACTTC
>TRBD2|15|TRBJ2-7|NA|TRBV6-5
CASTRTSGDSYEQYF
TGTGCCAGCACTCGAACTAGCGGGGATTCCTACGAGCAGTACTTC
>TRBD2|17|TRBJ2-1|once|TRBV19
CASSIPPAGGHNNEQFF
TGTGCCAGTAGTATCCCCCCAGCGGGGGGACATAACAATGAGCAGTTCTTC
>TRBD2|14|TRBJ2-1|NA|TRBV7-2
CASSLGLAGGEQFF
TGTGCCAGCAGCTTAGGACTAGCGGGGGGGGAGCAGTTCTTC
>NA|12|TRBJ2-1|NA|TRBV12-3/TRBV12-4
CASSLGPHEQFF
TGTGCCAGCAGTTTAGGGCCCCATGAGCAGTTCTTC
>TRBD1|14|TRBJ1-2|NA|TRBV29-1
CSVVDRGANYGYTF
TGCAGCGTTGTTGACAGGGGAGCTAACTATGGCTACACCTTC
>NA|12|TRBJ1-4|NA|TRBV2
CASSRGSEKLFF
TGTGCCAGCAGTAGGGGGTCTGAAAAACTGTTTTTT
>NA|14|TRBJ1-5|few|TRBV19
CASSTQALNQPQHF
TGTGCCAGTAGTACTCAGGCGCTCAATCAGCCCCAGCATTTT
>NA|16|TRBJ1-2|NA|TRBV28
CASSLIVWQGTYGYTF
TGTGCCAGCAGTTTGATCGTTTGGCAGGGGACCTATGGCTACACCTTC
>TRBD2|16|TRBJ2-3|NA|TRBV10-3
CAIRTSGTTITDTQYF
TGTGCCATCAGAACTAGCGGGACGACCATCACAGATACGCAGTATTTT
>TRBD2|14|TRBJ2-1|NA|TRBV3-1/TRBV3-2
CASSQAATSFEQFF
TGTGCCAGCAGCCAAGCAGCGACTAGCTTCGAGCAGTTCTTC